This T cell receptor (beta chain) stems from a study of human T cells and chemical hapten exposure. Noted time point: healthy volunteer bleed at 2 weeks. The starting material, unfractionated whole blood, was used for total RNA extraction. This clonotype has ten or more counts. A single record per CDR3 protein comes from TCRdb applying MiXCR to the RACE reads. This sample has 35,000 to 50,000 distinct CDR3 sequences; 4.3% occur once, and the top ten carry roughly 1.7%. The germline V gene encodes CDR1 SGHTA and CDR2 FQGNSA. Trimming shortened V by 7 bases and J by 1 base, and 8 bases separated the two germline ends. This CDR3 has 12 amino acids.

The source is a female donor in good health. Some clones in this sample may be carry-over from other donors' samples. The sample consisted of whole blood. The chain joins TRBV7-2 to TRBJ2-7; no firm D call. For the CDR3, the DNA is TGTGCCAGCACGACAAGTTCCTACGAGCAGTACTTC. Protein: CASTTSSYEQYF.